This T cell receptor beta chain is from a study of control samples from healthy donors and cancer patients. Clones were sequenced by immunoSEQ multiplex PCR, and TCRdb holds only the in-frame ones, with some missing. The sample lists some 99,000 clones; around 89% were seen once. V shed 3 bases and J shed 4 bases, with 11 bases lying between them. The CDR3 is 14 amino acids. The V gene's germline CDR1 is LGHDT and CDR2 YNNKEL (reference sequence). The chain carries TRBV3-1 (or the pseudogene TRBV3-2) and TRBJ2-3; D may correspond to TRBD1 or TRBD2 (5 bases each). Sequenced sample: blood. This sequence originates from a woman aged 45-65 years in good health. CDR3 sequence (DNA): TGTGCCAGCAGCCAGGGGGAGCCCCCAGATACGCAGTATTTT. It yields the protein CASSQGEPPDTQYF.